A single sample gave rise to the 17 T cell receptor beta chains below, sequenced in a study of T cells in Graves' hyperthyroidism and ophthalmopathy. Amplified TCR beta CDR3 regions came from RNA transcripts. First-round RT-PCR with HTBI primers amplified the TCR CDR3 region. TCRdb reanalysed the multiplex PCR reads using MiXCR and keeps one entry per CDR3 protein. Altogether around 690,000 distinct CDR3 sequences are present, roughly 17% being singletons, with the ten largest covering 15% to 18%. Material for sequencing was blood. Receptors originate from a man between 45 and 60 years old with Graves' hyperthyroidism.

This clonotype turned up a few times. The chain carries TRBV6-2 or TRBV6-3 and TRBJ2-3, with D tentatively TRBD1 (5 bases). V was shortened by 4 bases and J by 10 bases, with 18 bases between the two germline ends. Germline lookup yields CDR1 MNHEY and CDR2 SVGEGT. This CDR3 spans 14 amino acids. The CDR3 loop is CASSLGQGLLAQYF. The CDR3 DNA reads TGTGCCAGCAGTTTGGGTCAGGGCCTCTTGGCGCAGTATTTT.

Many counts were recorded for this clonotype. V usage is TRBV27 and J usage is TRBJ2-7, with TRBD2 matching over 10 bases. Per germline, CDR1 MNHEY and CDR2 SMNVEV (reference sequence). J lost 1 base, V lost 4 bases, and 4 bases had no gene match. CDR3 length equals 15 residues. The DNA of the CDR3 is TGTGCCAGCAGTTCGGAGCGGGAGGGGTCCTACGAGCAGTACTTC. Translation gives CASSSEREGSYEQYF.

Here the CDR3 reads CSASRGQGLGTEAFF. CDR3 sequence (DNA): TGCAGTGCTAGTCGGGGACAGGGTTTGGGCACTGAAGCTTTCTTT. The chain links TRBV20-1 to TRBJ1-1; 9 nucleotides line up with TRBD1. Germline loops: CDR1 DFQATT, CDR2 SNEGSKA (reference sequence). V gave up 3 bases and J gave up 4 bases; unmatched junction bases: 9. CDR3 size: 15 residues.

This clonotype has just a few counts. This chain's CDR3 is CSAGGVNTGELFF. In nucleotides, the CDR3 is TGCAGTGCAGGGGGAGTGAACACCGGGGAGCTGTTTTTT. The chain has TRBV20-1 and TRBJ2-2, with D maybe TRBD1 (6 bases). The germline V gene encodes CDR1 DFQATT and CDR2 SNEGSKA (reference sequence). V gave up 6 bases and J gave up 1 base, with 9 bases separating them. The CDR3 totals 13 residues.

This clonotype was recorded many times. The V call is TRBV12-3 or TRBV12-4, the J call TRBJ1-5; TRBD1 is a possible D gene (5 bases). This CDR3 has 13 residues. The V end lost 6 bases, the J end lost 4 bases, and 10 bases lay between the germline ends. The CDR3 is CASSVQENQPQHF. The CDR3 DNA reads as TGTGCCAGCAGCGTACAGGAGAATCAGCCCCAGCATTTT.

This clonotype has only a few counts. The gene calls are TRBV9 and TRBJ2-1; 7 nucleotides agree with TRBD1. Germline V lookup: CDR1 SGDLS, CDR2 YYNGEE. Germline trimming cut 0 bases from V and 7 bases from J; bases unmatched to any gene: 1. The CDR3 contains 13 residues. This CDR3 is CASSVDRGNEQFF. The CDR3 bases are TGTGCCAGCAGCGTAGACAGGGGTAATGAGCAGTTCTTC.

This clonotype was seen a few times. The rearrangement joins TRBV20-1 to TRBJ2-7; the match to TRBD2 covers 8 bases. After removal of 0 bases from V and 3 bases from J, the junction contained 13 bases not matched to a gene. Germline V CDR1 and CDR2: DFQATT, SNEGSKA (reference sequence). CDR3 length equals 17 residues. CDR3 protein: CSARDLRREERHYEQYF. In nucleotides, the CDR3 is TGCAGTGCTAGAGATCTAAGGCGGGAGGAAAGACACTACGAGCAGTACTTC.

Many counts were recorded for this clonotype. This rearrangement joins TRBV18 to TRBJ2-3; either TRBD1 or TRBD2 may supply D (5 bases each). The CDR3 is made up of 15 amino acids. In germline, CDR1 is KGHSH, CDR2 LQKENI. Trimming pared 0 bases from V and 7 bases from J, leaving 14 bases between. CDR3 nucleotide sequence: TGTGCCAGCTCACCACCGCTAGGGACCTCTAATACGCAGTATTTT. This translates into CASSPPLGTSNTQYF.

The chain has TRBV19 and TRBJ2-1; 8 bases align to TRBD1. The CDR3 consists of 14 residues. Germline V lookup: CDR1 LNHDA, CDR2 SQIVND (reference sequence). The junction had 8 bases not matched to a gene; V was cut back by 4 bases and J by 9 bases. The CDR3 coding sequence is TGTGCCAGTAGTAGTGGGACAGGTTTTGTTGAGCAGTTCTTC. It encodes CASSSGTGFVEQFF.

This clonotype has ten or more counts. This chain uses TRBV2 with TRBJ2-5; the D call may be TRBD1 or TRBD2 (5 bases each). The CDR3 loop spans 14 amino acids. CDR1 is SNHLY and CDR2 is FYNNEI in the germline V gene. V was trimmed by 2 bases and J by 7 bases, leaving 14 bases between them. The CDR3 coding sequence is TGTGCCAGCAGTGAAAGAGGGACGGACGGGACCCAGTACTTC. Protein sequence: CASSERGTDGTQYF.

This clonotype has at least ten counts. The genes are TRBV7-9 and TRBJ1-2; TRBD1 matches at 9 bases. J gave up 8 bases and V 4 bases, and 5 bases lay outside the gene matches. The CDR3 has 13 residues. Per the germline V gene, CDR1 is SEHNR and CDR2 is FQNEAQ (reference sequence). CDR3 DNA sequence: TGTGCCAGCAGCTGGCGGACAGGGGAAGGCTACACCTTC. It yields the protein CASSWRTGEGYTF.

The table lists this clonotype with a few counts. The chain couples TRBV10-3 to TRBJ2-3; the D gene is possibly TRBD1 (6 bases). Trimming took 3 bases from V and 0 from J, leaving 13 bases between them. The CDR3 is 16 amino acids. Looked up from germline, CDR1 is ENHRY and CDR2 is SYGVKD. DNA for the CDR3: TGTGCCATCAGTGAACCCCGGGACATTAGCACAGATACGCAGTATTTT. This gives the protein CAISEPRDISTDTQYF.

The chain recombines TRBV19 with TRBJ1-1, with a weak D call TRBD1 (5 bases). This CDR3 spans 13 amino acids. Trimming cost V 5 bases and J 8 bases, with 15 bases left between them. The germline V gene encodes CDR1 LNHDA and CDR2 SQIVND (reference sequence). The DNA for the CDR3 is TGTGCCAGTAGTTTTGCAGGGCCTAACGAAGCTTTCTTT. Translation: CASSFAGPNEAFF.

This clonotype appeared many times. The chain carries TRBV30 and TRBJ1-1, with D possibly TRBD1 on 6 matching bases. The CDR3 sequence is 15 residues long. Trimming pared 1 base from V and 6 bases from J, leaving 18 bases between. CDR1 and CDR2 (germline): GTSNPN, SVGIG (reference sequence). CDR3 nucleotides: TGTGCCTGGAGTGCCCCGGACAGAATTTATCCTGAAGCTTTCTTT. Amino acid sequence: CAWSAPDRIYPEAFF. Supplemented by reference TRBV30 and TRBJ1-1, the full variable domain reads SQTIHQWPATLVQPVGSPLSLECTVEGTSNPNLYWYRQAAGRGLQLLFYSVGIGQISSEVPQNLSASRPQDRQFILSSKKLLLSDSGFYLCAWSAPDRIYPEAFFGQGTRLTVV.

This chain joins TRBV13 and TRBJ2-1, with D possibly TRBD1 on 5 matching bases. The germline V gene has CDR1 PRHDT and CDR2 FYEKMQ (reference sequence). The CDR3 has 14 residues. V was shortened by 5 bases and J by 6 bases, with 14 bases between the two germline ends. CDR3 nucleotides: TGTGCCAGCAGCGCAAACTTTCAGGGCAATGAGCAGTTCTTC. Its protein product is CASSANFQGNEQFF.

The rearrangement joins TRBV19 to TRBJ2-1; TRBD2 might be the D (6 bases). The germline CDR1 and CDR2 sequences are LNHDA and SQIVND (reference sequence). The V gene lost 6 bases and the J gene lost 7 bases, with 16 bases spanning the gap. The CDR3 is 14 residues long. CDR3 region: CASRFLVGGNEQFF. In nucleotides, the CDR3 is TGTGCCAGTAGATTCCTGGTGGGAGGTAATGAGCAGTTCTTC.

V gene TRBV3-1 combines with J gene TRBJ1-4; weak D call: TRBD1 (5 bases). The CDR3 runs 16 residues. V shed 0 bases and J shed 7 bases, with 15 bases lying between them. CDR1 is LGHDT, CDR2 YNNKEL, per germline (reference sequence). CDR3 protein: CASSQDFGGGAEKLFF. DNA of the CDR3: TGTGCCAGCAGCCAAGATTTCGGTGGGGGTGCTGAAAAACTGTTTTTT. Full variable domain (remainder filled in from reference TRBV3-1 and TRBJ1-4): DTAVSQTPKYLVTQMGNDKSIKCEQNLGHDTMYWYKQDSKKFLKIMFSYNNKELIINETVPNRFSPKSPDKAHLNLHINSLELGDSAVYFCASSQDFGGGAEKLFFGSGTQLSVL.